The next 6 T cell receptor beta chains were all read from a single sample in a study of T cells after somatic rescue of genetic block. Profiling relied on immunoSEQ multiplex PCR, and the TCRdb table lists in-frame clones only, not all of them. The sample lists 10,000 to 15,000 clones, under 85% occurring once. Sequenced sample: peripheral blood mononuclear cells (PBMCs). The source is a boy younger than 18.

The chain employs TRBV27 and TRBJ2-7; TRBD1 might be the D (5 bases). V was clipped by 6 bases and J by 1 base, with 13 bases between them. The germline V gene encodes CDR1 MNHEY and CDR2 SMNVEV (reference sequence). This CDR3 region has 14 residues. The CDR3 reads CASSYGATSYEQYF. The CDR3 nucleotides read TGTGCCAGCAGCTATGGGGCGACTTCCTACGAGCAGTACTTC.

This sequence joins TRBV28 and TRBJ1-2; maybe TRBD1 (6 bases). The V end was cut by 3 bases, the J end by 2 bases, with 10 bases between. This CDR3 has 14 amino acids. CDR1 and CDR2 from the germline V gene are MDHEN and SYDVKM. The CDR3 spells CASSFSGGNYGYTF. CDR3 coding DNA: TGTGCCAGCAGTTTTTCTGGGGGCAACTATGGCTACACCTTC.

The rearrangement links TRBV5-1 to TRBJ2-1, with 9 nucleotides matching TRBD2. The CDR3 runs to 19 residues. CDR1 and CDR2 (germline): SGHRS, YFSETQ. Trimming at V came to 1 base and at J to 2 bases, leaving 13 bases not matched to a gene. The chain's CDR3 is CASSLRAGGASGTYNEQFF. CDR3 coding DNA: TGCGCCAGCAGCTTGAGGGCAGGGGGAGCTAGCGGGACCTACAATGAGCAGTTCTTC. Looking up the rest from reference TRBV5-1 and TRBJ2-1 gives the full variable domain: KAGVTQTPRYLIKTRGQQVTLSCSPISGHRSVSWYQQTPGQGLQFLFEYFSETQRNKGNFPGRFSGRQFSNSRSEMNVSTLELGDSALYLCASSLRAGGASGTYNEQFFGPGTRLTVL.

Here the CDR3 DNA reads TGTGCCAGCAGCTTAGCTATGACAGGGGGTGGCTACACCTTC. Translation: CASSLAMTGGGYTF. The chain combines TRBV11-2 with TRBJ1-2; 9 nucleotides agree with TRBD1. Germline-derived CDR1 and CDR2 are SGHAT and FQNNGV. This CDR3 region has 14 residues. Trimming took 1 base from V and 7 from J; bases not matched to a gene: 4.

This clone was picked up one time. This chain connects TRBV7-9 to TRBJ2-5; 15 nucleotides line up with TRBD2. Germline values: CDR1 SEHNR, CDR2 FQNEAQ (reference sequence). The V and J ends lost 5 bases and 2 bases, in that order; junction bases with no gene match: 6. The length of the CDR3 is 17 residues. CDR3 loop: CASSPRTSGGGQETQYF. As DNA, the CDR3 is TGTGCCAGCAGCCCCCGGACTAGCGGGGGGGGGCAAGAGACCCAGTACTTC.

The rearrangement uses TRBV7-2 and TRBJ2-5; D unresolved. The CDR3 spans 14 residues. V was clipped by 3 bases and J by 1 base, with 9 bases between them. Germline V gene sequence: CDR1 SGHTA, CDR2 FQGNSA. The CDR3 nucleotides are TGTGCCAGCAGCTTCGTGCGGAGCCAAGAGACCCAGTACTTC. Translated, it gives CASSFVRSQETQYF.